Below are 17 T cell receptor beta chains sequenced from a single sample in a study of cytomegalovirus exposure and HLA in healthy donors. Primers: 60 Vbeta forward and 13 Jbeta reverse. Sequencing used immunoSEQ multiplex PCR; TCRdb keeps in-frame clones, though not all of them. The sample lists roughly 200,000 clones, approximately 80% occurring once. Sequences were obtained from PBMCs. The source is a female donor in good health and CMV-seronegative.

The V and J genes are TRBV5-6 and TRBJ1-1, with D unresolved. Trimming left V 7 bases short and J 0 bases short, with 10 bases between. Germline CDR1 SGHDT, CDR2 YYEEEE. There are 13 residues in the CDR3. The CDR3 loop is CASWPRMNTEAFF. CDR3 coding DNA: TGTGCCAGCTGGCCGAGGATGAACACTGAAGCTTTCTTT.

The genes are TRBV12-2 and TRBJ2-7; the DNA was not compared with TRBD1, the D call given in the table. TRBV12-2 is deemed a pseudogene. The CDR3 consists of 15 residues. CDR3 region: CASPLGTGLSYEQYF. The DNA for the CDR3 is TGTGCAAGTCCCCTCGGGACAGGGCTCTCCTACGAGCAGTACTTC.

This chain uses TRBV5-1 with TRBJ2-1; D possibly corresponds to TRBD2 (5 bases). CDR3 length equals 14 residues. CDR1 and CDR2 from the germline V gene are SGHRS and YFSETQ. Trimming left V 4 bases short and J 8 bases short, with 16 bases between. The CDR3 reads CASSKDSFLDEQFF. The CDR3 DNA reads TGCGCCAGCAGCAAGGACTCCTTCCTCGATGAGCAGTTCTTC.

The V call is TRBV27, the J call TRBJ2-3; unclear D gene. Germline CDR1 MNHEY, CDR2 SMNVEV (reference sequence). The V end lost 5 bases, the J end lost 3 bases, and 9 bases lay between the germline ends. This CDR3 comprises 13 residues. The CDR3 reads CASSVLTTDTQYF. CDR3 DNA sequence: TGTGCCAGCAGTGTCCTCACTACAGATACGCAGTATTTT.

In its sample, this clone is medium-sized (0.01 to 0.1%). The chain couples TRBV7-9 to TRBJ1-5; the match to TRBD1 covers 8 bases. V shed 3 bases, J shed 10 bases, and the junction held 8 bases outside the gene matches. The CDR3 sequence is 14 residues long. Per germline, CDR1 SEHNR and CDR2 FQNEAQ (reference sequence). The CDR3 sequence is CASSFSGGAEPQHF. DNA for the CDR3: TGTGCCAGCAGCTTTTCAGGGGGCGCGGAACCCCAGCATTTT.

V and J are TRBV27 and TRBJ1-2; 12 bases match TRBD1. CDR3 length: 15 amino acids. After removal of 3 bases from V and 8 bases from J, the junction contained 7 bases not matched to a gene. Germline V CDR1 and CDR2: MNHEY, SMNVEV (reference sequence). The CDR3 region has the DNA TGTGCCAGCAGTTTTGCTGGGACAGGGGGCGGGGGCTACACCTTC. Its protein product is CASSFAGTGGGGYTF.

The rearrangement links TRBV19 to TRBJ2-2, with D perhaps TRBD1 (6 bases). The CDR3 is made up of 16 amino acids. Germline loops: CDR1 LNHDA, CDR2 SQIVND (reference sequence). The V and J ends lost 7 bases and 5 bases respectively, with 20 bases between them. The CDR3: CASKWDNRAETGELFF. CDR3 nucleotides: TGTGCCAGTAAGTGGGACAACCGAGCCGAAACCGGGGAGCTGTTTTTT.

J is TRBJ2-5 and V is TRBV5-1; 8 bases agree with TRBD1. This CDR3 contains 14 residues. Unmatched junction bases numbered 7, after V lost 5 bases and J lost 4 bases. CDR1 and CDR2 (germline): SGHRS, YFSETQ. In DNA, the CDR3 is TGCGCCAGCAGTTCCAGACAGGGGAGAGAGACCCAGTACTTC. It specifies CASSSRQGRETQYF.

This chain connects TRBV6-4 to TRBJ1-6, with 7 bases identical to TRBD1. CDR1 is MRHNA, CDR2 SNTAGT, per germline. The junction had 10 bases not matched to a gene; V was cut back by 6 bases and J by 11 bases. The CDR3 runs 14 residues. The CDR3 coding sequence is TGTGCCAGCAGCTGTCCCAGGGGGAGCCCACCCCTCCACTTT. Amino acids: CASSCPRGSPPLHF.

This clone was picked up a small number of times. The genes are TRBV11-3 and TRBJ2-5; TRBD2 agrees at 13 bases. Germline CDR1 is SGHNT and CDR2 is YENEEA. Trimming removed 5 bases from V and 2 bases from J; junction bases left unmatched: 8. The CDR3 totals 17 residues. The CDR3 sequence is CASSPRLAGGIQETQYF. Written as DNA, the CDR3 is TGTGCCAGCAGCCCTAGACTAGCGGGGGGTATACAAGAGACCCAGTACTTC.

The gene calls are TRBV7-3 and TRBJ2-3, with 16 bases identical to TRBD2. This CDR3 region has 18 residues. In germline, CDR1 is SGHTA, CDR2 FQGTGA. J lost 1 base, V lost 5 bases, and 6 bases had no gene match. CDR3 residues: CASSTGTSGRGGTDTQYF. The CDR3 DNA follows: TGTGCCAGCAGCACCGGGACTAGCGGGAGGGGGGGCACAGATACGCAGTATTTT.

The chain is built from TRBV29-1 and TRBJ2-3; 12 bases agree with TRBD2. The germline gives CDR1 SQVTM, CDR2 ANQGSEA. The CDR3 is made up of 17 amino acids. V shed 7 bases and J 4 bases; nucleotides not matched to a gene: 15. CDR3 DNA sequence: TGCAGCGCCGGACTAGCGGGGAAAGCATGGAACCCAGATACGCAGTATTTT. It yields the protein CSAGLAGKAWNPDTQYF.

V is TRBV5-1 and J is TRBJ2-1, with D perhaps TRBD1 (6 bases). Germline V gene data show CDR1 as SGHRS and CDR2 as YFSETQ. The germline V and J ends were trimmed by 1 base and 8 bases, with 19 bases remaining between them. The CDR3 spans 16 residues. The CDR3 reads CASSLSQGPPQYEQFF. CDR3 DNA: TGCGCCAGCAGCTTGTCACAGGGTCCCCCTCAATATGAGCAGTTCTTC.

The CDR3 loop is CASSRGQAYGYTF. CDR3 sequence (DNA): TGTGCCAGCAGTCGGGGACAGGCCTATGGCTACACCTTC. This sequence joins TRBV6-5 and TRBJ1-2; 8 bases fit TRBD1. CDR1 MNHEY and CDR2 SVGAGI come from the germline V gene. V lost 5 bases to trimming and J lost 4 bases; unmatched junction nucleotides: 3. The length of the CDR3 is 13 residues.

Regarding this clone: One end of the junction varies from germline; a read error may be responsible. This chain connects TRBV6-1 to TRBJ1-1; a possible D gene is TRBD1 (6 bases). The CDR3 extends over 12 amino acids. CDR1 and CDR2 (germline): MNHNS, SASEGT. The DNA of the CDR3 is TGTGCCAGTTCGACAGGCAACACAGAAGCTTTCTTT. Its protein is CASSTGNTEAFF.

This clone occurred a few times. In DNA, the CDR3 is TGTGCCAGCAGTGACGCGTTTAGCGGGCGCGCGAACACCGGGGAGCTGTTTTTT. It encodes CASSDAFSGRANTGELFF. V and J are TRBV28 and TRBJ2-2; 7 bases agree with TRBD2. The junction had 12 bases not matched to a gene; V was cut back by 5 bases and J by 0 bases. The CDR3 sequence is 18 residues long. The V gene's germline CDR1 is MDHEN and CDR2 SYDVKM. The full variable domain, with the rest looked up from reference TRBV28 and TRBJ2-2, is DVKVTQSSRYLVKRTGEKVFLECVQDMDHENMFWYRQDPGLGLRLIYFSYDVKMKEKGDIPEGYSVSREKKERFSLILESASTNQTSMYLCASSDAFSGRANTGELFFGEGSRLTVL.

The genes are TRBV7-9 and TRBJ1-1, with a possible D match to TRBD1 (6 bases). The CDR3 has 16 amino acids. Trimming stripped 4 bases from V and 3 bases from J, with 18 bases between. The V gene's germline CDR1 is SEHNR and CDR2 FQNEAQ (reference sequence). The CDR3 sequence is CASSSGQLPGDTEAFF. DNA of the CDR3: TGTGCCAGCAGCTCAGGACAGCTCCCTGGAGACACTGAAGCTTTCTTT.